This T cell receptor beta chain was sequenced during a study of response to subunit inactivated influenza vaccine. Via MiXCR, TCRdb re-called the RT-PCR reads, giving one row per CDR3 protein. The table shows 500,000 to 750,000 distinct CDR3 sequences, with 14% occurring only once. This CDR3 has 19 amino acids. Germline values: CDR1 MNHEY, CDR2 SMNVEV (reference sequence). Germline trimming cut 3 bases from V and 2 bases from J; bases unmatched to any gene: 14. General study findings and limits: With each seasonal influenza vaccination, the authors suggested, few new T cells are recruited.

This clonotype was seen more than once but under ten times. As yet, its antigen is unknown. This TCR was sampled from a middle-aged man who received an inactivated influenza vaccine. Sequencing was performed on PBMCs from blood, taken about 13 days after vaccination. V usage is TRBV27 and J usage is TRBJ2-3, with 10 bases matching TRBD2. The CDR3 here is CASSFLALAGDVATDTQYF. CDR3 DNA: TGTGCCAGCAGTTTCCTTGCTCTAGCGGGAGACGTAGCCACAGATACGCAGTATTTT.